Given below is one T cell receptor beta chain in context. The antigen is undetermined. This record belongs to a study of regulatory T cells. Overall study results and limits: Hydrophobic residues at CDR3 positions 6 and 7 were enriched in conventional CD4+ T cells of CD3G-deficient patients. Regulatory T cells showed the strongest V-J pair restriction and V/J gene skewing among patient repertoires.

The primer mix had 52 TRBV and 13 TRBJ primers. TCRdb's table, derived via immunoSEQ multiplex PCR, lists solely in-frame clones and lacks some. The table has over 30,000 clones, 85% to 95% seen once. This CDR3 is 14 amino acids long. The V gene's germline CDR1 is MDHEN and CDR2 SYDVKM. The V gene lost 4 bases and the J gene lost 2 bases, with 12 bases spanning the gap. Sorting split CD4+ cells into CD25-high CD127-low Tregs and CD25-low CD127-high conventional T cells. Sequenced sample: conventional CD4+ T cells sorted from blood. The gene calls are TRBV28 and TRBJ2-7; perhaps TRBD1 as D (6 bases). The sequence was obtained from a child aged 2 to 15 with CD3G deficiency. The CDR3 here is CASSWAGETYEQYF. The DNA of the CDR3 is TGTGCCAGCAGTTGGGCAGGGGAAACCTACGAGCAGTACTTC.